Listed here are 3 T cell receptor beta chains from one sample, sequenced in a study of beta chain features in type 1 diabetes. Sequenced material consisted of expressed TCRB transcripts (all of the isolated RNA was reverse transcribed). Using immunoSEQ multiplex PCR, the repertoire was profiled, and TCRdb retains in-frame clones only, with some absent. Found here are some 900,000 clones, about a sixth of them singletons; the top ten hold roughly 0.025%. The sample consisted of naive CD4+ T cells from blood. These receptors all come from a woman between 18 and 29 years old in good health.

V gene TRBV6-5 combines with J gene TRBJ1-4; D remains ambiguous. This CDR3 has 13 residues. The V gene lost 0 bases and the J gene lost 14 bases, with 13 bases spanning the gap. Germline V lookup: CDR1 MNHEY, CDR2 SVGAGI. The CDR3 here is CASSYSSRSELFF. CDR3 DNA sequence: TGTGCCAGCAGTTACTCCTCTCGCTCAGAGCTGTTTTTT.

The genes are TRBV29-1 and TRBJ2-1, with D possibly being TRBD2 (6 bases). The V and J ends lost 6 bases and 1 base respectively, with 13 bases between them. The CDR3 consists of 14 residues. The germline gives CDR1 SQVTM, CDR2 ANQGSEA. CDR3 in DNA: TGCAGCGTGGTAGCGGAGTGGTCCTACAATGAGCAGTTCTTC. Its translation is CSVVAEWSYNEQFF.

The DNA of the CDR3 is TGTGCCAGCAGCCCGTCTACGGCGGGAGGGCCCTACGAGCAGTACTTC. This sequence encodes CASSPSTAGGPYEQYF. The chain combines TRBV7-2 with TRBJ2-7; TRBD2 aligns across 9 bases. Germline values: CDR1 SGHTA, CDR2 FQGNSA. This CDR3 spans 16 amino acids. The ends lost 5 bases at V and 2 bases at J; junction bases unmatched: 10.